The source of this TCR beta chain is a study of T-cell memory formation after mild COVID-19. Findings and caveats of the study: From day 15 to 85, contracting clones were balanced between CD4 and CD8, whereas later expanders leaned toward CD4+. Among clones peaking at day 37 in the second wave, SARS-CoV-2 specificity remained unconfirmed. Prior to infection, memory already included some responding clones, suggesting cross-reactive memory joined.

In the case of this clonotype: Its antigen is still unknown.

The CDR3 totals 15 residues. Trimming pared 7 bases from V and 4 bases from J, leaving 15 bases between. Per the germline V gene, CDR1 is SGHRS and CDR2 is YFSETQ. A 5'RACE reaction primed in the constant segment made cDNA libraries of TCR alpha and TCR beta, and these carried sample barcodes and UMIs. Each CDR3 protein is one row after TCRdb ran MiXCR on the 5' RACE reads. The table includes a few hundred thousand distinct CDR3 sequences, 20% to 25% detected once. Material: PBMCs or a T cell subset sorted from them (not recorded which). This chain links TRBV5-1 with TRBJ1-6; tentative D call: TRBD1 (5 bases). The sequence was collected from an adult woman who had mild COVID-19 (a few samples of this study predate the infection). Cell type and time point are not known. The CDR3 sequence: CASGEGSAYNSPLHF. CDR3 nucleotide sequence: TGCGCCAGCGGAGAGGGGAGTGCATATAATTCACCCCTCCACTTT.